The 30 T cell receptor beta chains given below trace back to one sample, sequenced in a study of T-cell reconstitution after alpha-beta-depleted transplantation in children. A TCRbeta library incorporating unique molecular identifiers was prepared. TCRdb passed the PCR reads through MiXCR, listing each CDR3 protein once. The sample comprises 90,000 to 100,000 distinct CDR3 sequences, about 25% of which are singletons, and 20% to 25% rests with the top ten. The sample was PBMCs, taken before TCRalphabeta/CD19-depleted stem cell transplant. The source is a boy aged 2-15 years with acute lymphoblastic leukemia, due to receive a stem cell transplant.

The table lists this clonotype with a few counts. This chain uses TRBV18 with TRBJ2-1; D ambiguous. This CDR3 has 15 amino acids. V was cut by 2 bases and J by 0 bases, with 8 bases left in between. Germline CDR1 KGHSH, CDR2 LQKENI. CDR3 nucleotide sequence: TGTGCCAGCTCACCAGGCGGACCCTCCTACAATGAGCAGTTCTTC. Protein product: CASSPGGPSYNEQFF.

This clonotype showed up just a few times. The chain is built from TRBV5-1 and TRBJ2-7, with TRBD1 matching over 7 bases. The V segment lost 0 bases and the J segment 7 bases; nucleotides outside the gene matches: 4. This CDR3 contains 13 residues. Germline V gene lookup returns CDR1 SGHRS and CDR2 YFSETQ. This CDR3 reads CASSLGGQYEQYF. CDR3 bases: TGCGCCAGCAGCTTGGGGGGACAGTATGAGCAGTACTTC.

This clonotype has more than one count but fewer than ten. The chain couples TRBV4-1 to TRBJ2-1, with 12 nucleotides matching TRBD2. There are 16 residues in the CDR3. V trimming: 0 bases; J trimming: 4 bases; junction bases outside the gene matches: 1. The germline V gene has CDR1 MGHRA and CDR2 YSYEKL. CDR3 in DNA: TGCGCCAGCAGCCAAGAGGGACTAGCGGGTTACAATGAGCAGTTCTTC. Residues: CASSQEGLAGYNEQFF.

The chain carries TRBV4-3 and TRBJ2-3; no clear D. The CDR3 has 15 residues. Germline CDR1 is LGHNA and CDR2 is YSLEER. V was clipped by 0 bases and J by 2 bases, with 9 bases between them. CDR3 sequence reads: CASSQDRRITDTQYF. The CDR3 coding sequence is TGCGCCAGCAGCCAAGACCGCAGAATCACAGATACGCAGTATTTT.

This clonotype was observed many times. The rearrangement links TRBV11-2 to TRBJ2-3; no definite D call. The ends were cut back, 0 bases at V and 0 bases at J, with 7 bases in the middle. This CDR3 is built from 15 residues. Germline lookup yields CDR1 SGHAT and CDR2 FQNNGV. CDR3 sequence (DNA): TGTGCCAGCAGCTTAGATACCGGAAGCACAGATACGCAGTATTTT. This sequence encodes CASSLDTGSTDTQYF.

The CDR3 is CASSSKGGLYEQYF. DNA of the CDR3: TGTGCCAGCAGCTCGAAGGGGGGCCTATACGAGCAGTACTTC. The chain recombines TRBV7-9 with TRBJ2-7; D is perhaps TRBD1 or TRBD2 (6 bases each). The V end was cut by 4 bases, the J end by 4 bases, with 14 bases between. Germline loops: CDR1 SEHNR, CDR2 FQNEAQ (reference sequence). This CDR3 has 14 residues.

The gene calls are TRBV11-2 and TRBJ2-7; D ambiguous. V gave up 4 bases and J gave up 4 bases, with 17 bases separating them. The CDR3 runs 15 residues. Germline values: CDR1 SGHAT, CDR2 FQNNGV. CDR3: CASSSSARGSYEQYF. CDR3 sequence (DNA): TGTGCCAGCAGCTCTAGTGCGAGAGGATCTTACGAGCAGTACTTC. The whole variable domain, remainder taken from reference TRBV11-2 and TRBJ2-7, is EAGVAQSPRYKIIEKRQSVAFWCNPISGHATLYWYQQILGQGPKLLIQFQNNGVVDDSQLPKDRFSAERLKGVDSTLKIQPAKLEDSAVYLCASSSSARGSYEQYFGPGTRLTVT.

This chain connects TRBV5-1 to TRBJ2-7; D assignment may be TRBD1 or TRBD2 (5 bases each). This CDR3 is 15 amino acids long. Trimming left V 4 bases short and J 0 bases short, with 14 bases between. Germline V gene sequence: CDR1 SGHRS, CDR2 YFSETQ. CDR3: CASSPGRDSSYEQYF. As DNA, the CDR3 is TGCGCCAGCAGCCCGGGACGCGATAGCTCCTACGAGCAGTACTTC.

This clonotype has a handful of counts. The CDR3 bases are TGTGCCACCAGTGTCTTCTCGAGTGAGCAGTTCTTC. Its translation is CATSVFSSEQFF. The chain is built from TRBV24-1 and TRBJ2-1; unclear D gene. The CDR3 loop spans 12 amino acids. Between the trimmed V and J ends, which lost 5 bases and 9 bases, there was a span of 10 bases. The germline CDR1 and CDR2 sequences are KGHDR and SFDVKD.

This clonotype was counted ten times or more. The chain links TRBV28 to TRBJ1-5; D unclear. The germline V gene encodes CDR1 MDHEN and CDR2 SYDVKM. CDR3 size: 15 residues. The V gene lost 6 bases and the J gene lost 4 bases, with 16 bases spanning the gap. The CDR3 DNA sequence: TGTGCCAGCAGCCGACGACGGGGAAGAAATCAGCCCCAGCATTTT. Translating gives CASSRRRGRNQPQHF.

This clonotype was detected ten times or more. The chain carries TRBV12-3 or TRBV12-4 and TRBJ2-7; TRBD1 or TRBD2 may be the D gene (5 bases each). Trimming took 5 bases from V and 2 from J, leaving 10 bases between them. This CDR3 has 13 residues. CDR3 residues: CASSRGPTYEQYF. In DNA, the CDR3 is TGTGCCAGCAGTAGGGGACCGACCTACGAGCAGTACTTC.

This clonotype showed up just a few times. J is TRBJ1-2 and V is TRBV7-9, with D maybe TRBD1 (5 bases). The CDR3 spans 12 residues. V shed 6 bases and J shed 3 bases, with 8 bases lying between them. Germline CDR1 SEHNR, CDR2 FQNEAQ (reference sequence). This chain's CDR3 is CASSKTDYGYTF. The CDR3 coding sequence is TGTGCCAGCAGTAAGACAGACTATGGCTACACCTTC.

This clonotype was seen only a few times. The rearrangement joins TRBV6-4 to TRBJ1-6, with 9 bases aligning to TRBD1. The CDR3 contains 14 residues. Germline V gene sequence: CDR1 MRHNA, CDR2 SNTAGT. Unmatched junction bases numbered 4, after V lost 4 bases and J lost 9 bases. For the CDR3, the DNA is TGTGCCAGCAGTGTGACAGGGGGTCGTTCACCCCTCCACTTT. It is translated as CASSVTGGRSPLHF.

This clonotype has just a few counts. The chain combines TRBV5-1 with TRBJ2-1; perhaps TRBD2 as D (5 bases). The germline V gene has CDR1 SGHRS and CDR2 YFSETQ. CDR3 size: 16 residues. V lost 0 bases to trimming and J lost 4 bases, with 14 bases between them. DNA of the CDR3: TGCGCCAGCAGCTTGGTTGGGCGGAGGCCTTACAATGAGCAGTTCTTC. As protein: CASSLVGRRPYNEQFF.

This clonotype has a handful of counts. The J gene is TRBJ2-1, the V gene TRBV7-8, with TRBD1 matching over 7 bases. CDR3 length: 16 residues. In germline, CDR1 is SGHVS, CDR2 FQNEAQ. The V gene end was trimmed by 4 bases and the J gene end by 2 bases; junction bases not matched to a gene: 8. The CDR3 DNA sequence: TGTGCCAGCAGCTCGGCGACAGGGTCGACCTACAATGAGCAGTTCTTC. This encodes CASSSATGSTYNEQFF.

The chain uses TRBV5-6 and TRBJ1-5; D unresolved. The V gene lost 0 bases and the J gene lost 7 bases, with 11 bases spanning the gap. The CDR3 extends over 14 amino acids. CDR1 is SGHDT and CDR2 is YYEEEE in the germline V gene. The DNA for the CDR3 is TGTGCCAGCAGCTTGGCCCAGGTCGGACAGCCCCAGCATTTT. This codes for CASSLAQVGQPQHF.

This clonotype was seen a handful of times. The chain couples TRBV5-1 to TRBJ2-2; weak D call: TRBD1 (5 bases). V was clipped by 0 bases and J by 7 bases, with 10 bases between them. Germline CDR1 is SGHRS and CDR2 is YFSETQ. The CDR3 has 14 residues. DNA of the CDR3: TGCGCCAGCAGCTTGGAACAGGCCCACGGGGAGCTGTTTTTT. Its protein product is CASSLEQAHGELFF.

This clonotype was counted many times. The chain is built from TRBV20-1 and TRBJ2-1; 11 positions match TRBD2. J lost 8 bases, V lost 3 bases, and 6 bases had no gene match. Germline CDR1 DFQATT, CDR2 SNEGSKA (reference sequence). The CDR3 is 14 amino acids. CDR3 sequence reads: CSASPSGRTDEQFF. The CDR3 DNA reads as TGCAGTGCTAGTCCTAGCGGGAGGACAGATGAGCAGTTCTTC.

This clonotype occurred a few times. V gene TRBV12-3 or TRBV12-4 combines with J gene TRBJ2-7; D possibly corresponds to TRBD1 (5 bases). CDR3 length: 11 amino acids. Trimming took 5 bases from V and 9 from J, leaving 11 bases between them. The CDR3 sequence is CASSQGPGQYF. DNA of the CDR3: TGTGCCAGCAGTCAGGGCCCAGGGCAGTACTTC.

This chain uses TRBV5-1 with TRBJ2-5; 7 bases map to TRBD2. Germline CDR1 and CDR2: SGHRS and YFSETQ. V shed 7 bases, J shed 5 bases, and the junction held 14 bases outside the gene matches. There are 15 residues in the CDR3. CDR3 DNA sequence: TGCGCCAGCCGTCGAGACGGACTAGTTGAGGAGACCCAGTACTTC. This gives the protein CASRRDGLVEETQYF.

This rearrangement joins TRBV27 to TRBJ2-1; D is undetermined. The CDR3 is 12 residues long. V was cut by 7 bases and J by 5 bases, with 9 bases left in between. Germline V gene lookup returns CDR1 MNHEY and CDR2 SMNVEV (reference sequence). The CDR3 reads CASNSLHNEQFF. For the CDR3, the DNA is TGTGCCAGCAATAGTCTCCACAATGAGCAGTTCTTC.

CDR3 residues: CASSPGPEQFF. The CDR3 nucleotides are TGTGCCAGCTCACCAGGGCCCGAGCAGTTCTTC. The V and J genes are TRBV18 and TRBJ2-1; D remains unclear. Germline-derived CDR1 and CDR2 are KGHSH and LQKENI. V was pared by 2 bases and J by 10 bases, with 6 bases between. The CDR3 consists of 11 residues. The full variable domain, completed using reference TRBV18 and TRBJ2-1, is NAGVMQNPRHLVRRRGQEARLRCSPMKGHSHVYWYRQLPEEGLKFMVYLQKENIIDESGMPKERFSAEFPKEGPSILRIQQVVRGDSAAYFCASSPGPEQFFGPGTRLTVL.

This clonotype was seen once. The J gene is TRBJ1-5, the V gene TRBV5-5; 9 nucleotides align to TRBD1. Germline-derived CDR1 and CDR2 are SGHKS and YYEKEE (reference sequence). The CDR3 is 16 residues long. Trimming took 1 base from V and 6 from J; bases not matched to a gene: 8. CDR3 bases: TGTGCCAGCAGCTTGCAATGGGACAGGGAGGGTCAGCCCCAGCATTTT. It yields the protein CASSLQWDREGQPQHF.

This clonotype has only a few counts. V and J are TRBV20-1 and TRBJ2-1; 11 bases map to TRBD2. CDR1 is DFQATT, CDR2 SNEGSKA, per germline (reference sequence). This CDR3 comprises 14 residues. The V segment lost 6 bases and the J segment 5 bases; nucleotides outside the gene matches: 6. The CDR3 spells CSALEGLADNEQFF. In DNA, the CDR3 is TGCAGTGCCCTCGAGGGACTAGCGGACAATGAGCAGTTCTTC.

This chain links TRBV7-2 with TRBJ1-2; D is unresolved. Between the trimmed V and J ends, which lost 4 bases and 4 bases, there was a span of 10 bases. CDR1 is SGHTA, CDR2 FQGNSA, per germline. This CDR3 spans 13 amino acids. Here the CDR3 DNA reads TGTGCCAGCAGCTCAGGACGGATCTATGGCTACACCTTC. It specifies CASSSGRIYGYTF.

This clonotype has only a few counts. The chain has TRBV27 and TRBJ2-7; tentatively, D is TRBD1 (5 bases). The V gene's germline CDR1 is MNHEY and CDR2 SMNVEV (reference sequence). Trimming shortened V by 2 bases and J by 3 bases, and 20 bases separated the two germline ends. The CDR3 has 17 amino acids. CDR3 DNA: TGTGCCAGCAGTTTAAAAGGGCCCCAAGGGGTACACTACGAGCAGTACTTC. This sequence encodes CASSLKGPQGVHYEQYF.

The rearrangement links TRBV20-1 to TRBJ2-3; no reliable D call. The V end was cut by 6 bases, the J end by 1 base, with 14 bases between. There are 14 residues in the CDR3. Looked up from germline, CDR1 is DFQATT and CDR2 is SNEGSKA (reference sequence). CDR3 sequence (DNA): TGCAGTGCCCCTGTGACTCCGGGCACAGATACGCAGTATTTT. As protein: CSAPVTPGTDTQYF.

V is TRBV20-1 and J is TRBJ2-7; 8 bases align to TRBD1. The CDR3 has 14 residues. V lost 0 bases to trimming and J lost 7 bases; unmatched junction nucleotides: 8. Germline CDR1 is DFQATT and CDR2 is SNEGSKA (reference sequence). Here the CDR3 reads CSARDLQGVWEQYF. CDR3 coding DNA: TGCAGTGCTAGAGATTTACAGGGGGTATGGGAGCAGTACTTC.

In its sample, this clonotype was seen a few times. The chain couples TRBV5-5 to TRBJ2-2; 11 nucleotides align to TRBD2. V dropped 2 bases and J dropped 7; count of bases not matched to a gene: 13. Per germline, CDR1 SGHKS and CDR2 YYEKEE (reference sequence). This CDR3 is built from 18 residues. The CDR3 bases are TGTGCCAGCAGCTTCTCCCCCGGGACTAGCGGCGCGGGCGGGGAGCTGTTTTTT. Amino acid sequence: CASSFSPGTSGAGGELFF.

This clonotype was seen at least ten times. The rearrangement joins TRBV10-2 to TRBJ2-2; no firm D call. Trimming removed 0 bases from V and 4 bases from J, with 9 bases in between. This CDR3 comprises 15 residues. Germline CDR1 reads WSHSY; CDR2 reads SAAADI. The CDR3 loop is CASSESRKGTGELFF. CDR3 nucleotide sequence: TGCGCCAGCAGTGAGTCAAGGAAGGGCACCGGGGAGCTGTTTTTT.